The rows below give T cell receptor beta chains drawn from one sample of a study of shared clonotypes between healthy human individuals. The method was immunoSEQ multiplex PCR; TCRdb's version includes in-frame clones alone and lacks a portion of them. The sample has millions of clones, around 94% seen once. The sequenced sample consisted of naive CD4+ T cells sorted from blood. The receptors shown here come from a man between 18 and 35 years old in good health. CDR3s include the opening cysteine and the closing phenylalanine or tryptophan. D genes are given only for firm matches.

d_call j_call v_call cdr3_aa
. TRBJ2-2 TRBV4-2 CASSQANENTGELFF
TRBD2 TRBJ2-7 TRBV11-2 CASSFTSGHSYEQYF
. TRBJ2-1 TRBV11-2 CASSYYNEQFF
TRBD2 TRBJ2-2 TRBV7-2 CASSLLAVITGELFF
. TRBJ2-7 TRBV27 CASSLEVAYEQYF
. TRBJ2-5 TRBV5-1 CASSLLQVWETQYF
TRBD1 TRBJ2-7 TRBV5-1 CASSLEGTGFYEQYF
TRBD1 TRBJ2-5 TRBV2 CASSRQGVGETQYF
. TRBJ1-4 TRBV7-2 CATHRTVEREKLFF
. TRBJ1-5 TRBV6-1 CASSEGSYQPQHF
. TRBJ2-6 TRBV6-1 CASSEISGTGANVLTF
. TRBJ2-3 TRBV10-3 CAISESQGISGTDTQYF
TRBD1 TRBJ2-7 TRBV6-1 CASRKGQGGSYEQYF
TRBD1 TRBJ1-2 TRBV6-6 CASSAVDRGSYGYTF
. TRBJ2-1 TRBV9 CASSVAPIPGDEQFF
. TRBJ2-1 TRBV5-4 CASSLRAHNEQFF